These 12 T cell receptor beta chains share one sample of origin, sequenced in a study of blood T cell repertoires in COVID-19. The repertoire was sequenced with immunoSEQ multiplex PCR; TCRdb's copy has only in-frame clones and lacks some. The profile covers 150,000 to 200,000 clones, with 75% to 95% appearing a single time and nearly 0.55% taken by the ten largest. The sequencing input was peripheral blood. These receptors came from a man aged 50 to 59 with acute or convalescent COVID-19.

A few counts support this clone. This rearrangement joins TRBV27 to TRBJ1-1; D is undetermined. Germline lookup yields CDR1 MNHEY and CDR2 SMNVEV (reference sequence). The CDR3 covers 11 residues. The V and J ends lost 3 bases and 11 bases respectively, with 10 bases between them. The CDR3 region has the DNA TGTGCCAGCAGTTTTGGGCTGTTTGCTTTCTTT. Protein: CASSFGLFAFF.

The chain recombines TRBV28 with TRBJ2-3, with D hard to call. The CDR3 is made up of 13 amino acids. Trimming cost V 3 bases and J 4 bases, with 8 bases left between them. The V gene's germline CDR1 is MDHEN and CDR2 SYDVKM. CDR3 residues: CASSFRVPDTQYF. CDR3 sequence (DNA): TGTGCCAGCAGTTTTCGGGTCCCAGATACGCAGTATTTT.

The chain employs TRBV3-1 (or the pseudogene TRBV3-2) and TRBJ2-7, with 14 bases that match TRBD2. Looked up from germline, CDR1 is LGHDT and CDR2 is YNNKEL (reference sequence). J gave up 6 bases and V 4 bases, and 11 bases lay outside the gene matches. This CDR3 has 17 amino acids. The CDR3 reads CASSPLTSGGAAAEQYV. CDR3 coding DNA: TGTGCCAGCAGCCCACTGACTAGCGGGGGGGCTGCTGCCGAGCAGTACGTC.

This chain joins TRBV5-1 and TRBJ1-6; 11 bases agree with TRBD1. The V gene end was trimmed by 4 bases and the J gene end by 8 bases; junction bases not matched to a gene: 5. Per the germline V gene, CDR1 is SGHRS and CDR2 is YFSETQ. There are 15 residues in the CDR3. The CDR3 region has the DNA TGCGCCAGCAGCATTTGGACAGGGGGCGATTCACCCCTCCACTTT. It codes for CASSIWTGGDSPLHF.

The rearrangement uses TRBV7-2 and TRBJ1-3; maybe TRBD1 (6 bases). CDR1 SGHTA and CDR2 FQGNSA come from the germline V gene. V dropped 3 bases and J dropped 0 bases, with 9 bases sitting between them. The CDR3 contains 15 residues. The CDR3 loop is CASSLDRNSGNTIYF. CDR3 nucleotide sequence: TGTGCCAGCAGCTTGGACAGAAACTCTGGAAACACCATATATTTT.

V gene TRBV5-8 combines with J gene TRBJ2-7, with no clear D. In germline, CDR1 is SGHTS, CDR2 YDEGEE. V lost 2 bases and J 1 base, leaving 13 bases between the germline ends. CDR3 length: 15 residues. CDR3 sequence: CASSLGQTVSYEQYV. CDR3 nucleotides: TGTGCCAGCAGCTTAGGCCAGACTGTATCCTACGAGCAGTACGTC.

CDR3 nucleotide sequence: TGTGCCAGCAGTGACGGGGTATACTACTCTGGAAACACCATATATTTT. Its protein product is CASSDGVYYSGNTIYF. This rearrangement joins TRBV2 to TRBJ1-3; D call uncertain. Germline V lookup: CDR1 SNHLY, CDR2 FYNNEI. This CDR3 region has 16 residues. The V and J ends lost 3 bases and 0 bases respectively, with 12 bases between them.

The CDR3 reads CASTEDSLLANVLTF. The CDR3 region has the DNA TGTGCCAGTACCGAGGACTCTCTTTTGGCCAACGTCCTGACTTTC. The V and J genes are TRBV19 and TRBJ2-6, with TRBD2 as a possible D gene (5 bases). V lost 7 bases to trimming and J lost 6 bases, with 16 bases between them. The CDR3 consists of 15 residues. Germline lookup yields CDR1 LNHDA and CDR2 SQIVND (reference sequence). Based on the CDR3 plus reference TRBV19 and TRBJ2-6, the full variable domain is DGGITQSPKYLFRKEGQNVTLSCEQNLNHDAMYWYRQDPGQGLRLIYYSQIVNDFQKGDIAEGYSVSREKKESFPLTVTSAQKNPTAFYLCASTEDSLLANVLTFGAGSRLTVL.

The V and J genes are TRBV7-3 and TRBJ2-1; 10 bases line up with TRBD1. CDR3 length: 15 residues. With 5 bases clipped from V and 2 bases from J, the junction kept 3 bases outside the gene matches. Germline V CDR1 and CDR2: SGHTA, FQGTGA. CDR3 in amino acids: CASSPGTGAYNEQFF. The DNA of the CDR3 is TGTGCCAGCAGCCCAGGGACAGGGGCCTACAATGAGCAGTTCTTC.

The rearrangement uses TRBV7-2 and TRBJ2-2; the D is unclear. The CDR3 runs 16 residues. V lost 8 bases and J lost 0, with 16 bases in between. CDR1 is SGHTA and CDR2 is FQGNSA in the germline V gene. CDR3 in amino acids: CASAQVRSTNTGELFF. In nucleotides, the CDR3 is TGTGCCAGCGCCCAAGTACGGTCAACGAACACCGGGGAGCTGTTTTTT.

The chain joins TRBV6-5 to TRBJ1-4; 7 bases align to TRBD1. Losses at the gene ends were 9 bases for V and 3 bases for J; bases not matched to a gene: 7. CDR1 MNHEY and CDR2 SVGAGI come from the germline V gene. The CDR3 extends over 14 amino acids. The CDR3 loop reads CARGQRHANEKLFF. The CDR3 DNA sequence: TGTGCCAGGGGACAGAGGCATGCTAATGAAAAACTGTTTTTT.

The V gene is TRBV13, the J gene TRBJ2-5, with D unresolved. Germline V lookup: CDR1 PRHDT, CDR2 FYEKMQ (reference sequence). Trimming left V 3 bases short and J 2 bases short, with 7 bases between. CDR3 size: 13 residues. Written as DNA, the CDR3 is TGTGCCAGCAGCTTGTCACAGCAAGAGACCCAGTACTTC. It specifies CASSLSQQETQYF.